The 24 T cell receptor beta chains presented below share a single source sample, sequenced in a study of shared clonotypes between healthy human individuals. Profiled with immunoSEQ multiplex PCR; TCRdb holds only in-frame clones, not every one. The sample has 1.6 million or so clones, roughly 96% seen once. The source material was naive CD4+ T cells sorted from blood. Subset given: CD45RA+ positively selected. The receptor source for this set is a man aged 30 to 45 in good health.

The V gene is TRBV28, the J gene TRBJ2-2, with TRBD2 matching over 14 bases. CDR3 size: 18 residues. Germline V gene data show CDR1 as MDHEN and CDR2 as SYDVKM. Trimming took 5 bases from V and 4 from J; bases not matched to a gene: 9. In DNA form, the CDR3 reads TGTGCCAGCAGTGGACTAGCGGGAGGTATAACACCCACCGGGGAGCTGTTTTTT. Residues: CASSGLAGGITPTGELFF.

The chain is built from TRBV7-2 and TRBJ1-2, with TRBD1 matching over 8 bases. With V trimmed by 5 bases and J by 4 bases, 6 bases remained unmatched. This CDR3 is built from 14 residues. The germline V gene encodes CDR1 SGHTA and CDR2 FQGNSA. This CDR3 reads CASSPTGGVYGYTF. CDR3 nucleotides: TGTGCCAGCAGCCCCACAGGGGGTGTCTATGGCTACACCTTC.

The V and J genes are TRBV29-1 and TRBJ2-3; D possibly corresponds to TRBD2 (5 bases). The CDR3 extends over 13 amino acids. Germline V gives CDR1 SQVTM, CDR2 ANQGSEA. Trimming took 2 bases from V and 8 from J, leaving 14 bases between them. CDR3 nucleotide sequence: TGCAGCGTTGAAATGCGGCTTGCGGGTACGCAGTATTTT. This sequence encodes CSVEMRLAGTQYF.

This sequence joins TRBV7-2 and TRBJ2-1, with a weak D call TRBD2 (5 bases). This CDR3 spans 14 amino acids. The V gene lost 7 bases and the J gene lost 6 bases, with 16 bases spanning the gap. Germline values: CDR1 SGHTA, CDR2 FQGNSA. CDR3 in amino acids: CASTPTRGSNEQFF. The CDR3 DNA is TGTGCCAGCACCCCCACCCGAGGGAGCAATGAGCAGTTCTTC.

The DNA for the CDR3 is TGTGCCAGCAGCACGCCTGCCGATGAGCAGTTCTTC. It yields the protein CASSTPADEQFF. J is TRBJ2-1 and V is TRBV5-4; D not certain. CDR3 length equals 12 residues. Germline values: CDR1 SGHNT, CDR2 YYREEE (reference sequence). V gave up 4 bases and J gave up 8 bases, with 10 bases separating them.

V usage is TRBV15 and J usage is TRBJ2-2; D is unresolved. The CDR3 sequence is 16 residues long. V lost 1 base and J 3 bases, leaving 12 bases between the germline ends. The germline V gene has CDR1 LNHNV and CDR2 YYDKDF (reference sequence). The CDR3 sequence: CATSRVRVTDTGELFF. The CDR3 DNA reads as TGTGCCACCAGCAGAGTTAGGGTCACGGACACCGGGGAGCTGTTTTTT.

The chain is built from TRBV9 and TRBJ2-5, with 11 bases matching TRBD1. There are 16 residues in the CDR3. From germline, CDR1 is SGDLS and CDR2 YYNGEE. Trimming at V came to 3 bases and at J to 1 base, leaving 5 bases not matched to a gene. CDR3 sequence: CASSAGTGGGQETQYF. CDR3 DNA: TGTGCCAGCAGCGCCGGGACAGGGGGGGGCCAAGAGACCCAGTACTTC.

The CDR3 reads CASSPGTHYEQYF. The CDR3 DNA is TGTGCCAGCAGCCCAGGGACTCACTACGAGCAGTACTTC. The V call is TRBV7-9, the J call TRBJ2-7; tentative D call: TRBD2 (6 bases). The V and J ends lost 5 bases and 3 bases respectively, with 11 bases between them. Germline assignment: CDR1 SEHNR and CDR2 FQNEAQ (reference sequence). The CDR3 length is 13 residues.

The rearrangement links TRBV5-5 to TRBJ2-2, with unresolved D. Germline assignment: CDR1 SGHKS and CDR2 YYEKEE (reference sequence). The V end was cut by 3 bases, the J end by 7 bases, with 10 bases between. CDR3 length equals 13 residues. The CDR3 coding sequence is TGTGCCAGCAGCTGGCAGGACGGCGGGGAGCTGTTTTTT. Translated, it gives CASSWQDGGELFF.

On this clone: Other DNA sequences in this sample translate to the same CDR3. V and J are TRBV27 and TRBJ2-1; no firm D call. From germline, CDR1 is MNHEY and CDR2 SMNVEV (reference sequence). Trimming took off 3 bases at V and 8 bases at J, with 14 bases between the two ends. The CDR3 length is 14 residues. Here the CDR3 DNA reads TGTGCCAGCAGTTTGTGGGGTTCTGGCGATGAGCAGTTCTTC. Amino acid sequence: CASSLWGSGDEQFF.

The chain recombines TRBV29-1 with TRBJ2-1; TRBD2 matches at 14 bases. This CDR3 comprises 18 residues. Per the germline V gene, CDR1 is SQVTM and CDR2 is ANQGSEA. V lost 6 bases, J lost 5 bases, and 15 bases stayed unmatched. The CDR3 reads CSVARLAGGSKLDNEQFF. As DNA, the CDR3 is TGCAGCGTCGCGAGACTAGCGGGAGGGAGCAAACTCGACAATGAGCAGTTCTTC.

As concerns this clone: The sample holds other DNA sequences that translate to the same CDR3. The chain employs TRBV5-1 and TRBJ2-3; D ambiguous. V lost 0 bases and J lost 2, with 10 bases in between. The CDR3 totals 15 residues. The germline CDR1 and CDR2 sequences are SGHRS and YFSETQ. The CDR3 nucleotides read TGCGCCAGCAGCTTGGCGGGCGGCACCACAGATACGCAGTATTTT. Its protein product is CASSLAGGTTDTQYF.

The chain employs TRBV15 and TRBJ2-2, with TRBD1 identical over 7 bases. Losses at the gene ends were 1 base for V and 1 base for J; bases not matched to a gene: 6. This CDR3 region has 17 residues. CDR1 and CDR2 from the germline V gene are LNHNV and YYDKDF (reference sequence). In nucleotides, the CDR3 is TGTGCCACCAGCAGAGGGCCGGGACAGCGGAACACCGGGGAGCTGTTTTTT. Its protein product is CATSRGPGQRNTGELFF.

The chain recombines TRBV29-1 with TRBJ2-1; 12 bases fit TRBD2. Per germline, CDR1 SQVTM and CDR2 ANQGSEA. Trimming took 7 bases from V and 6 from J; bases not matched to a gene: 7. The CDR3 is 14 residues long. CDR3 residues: CSEGLAGWGNEQFF. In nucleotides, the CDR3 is TGCAGCGAAGGACTAGCGGGATGGGGCAATGAGCAGTTCTTC.

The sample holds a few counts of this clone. This CDR3 is CASSYSETGGNEQFF. The CDR3 DNA sequence: TGTGCCAGCAGTTACTCCGAGACAGGGGGCAATGAGCAGTTCTTC. V usage is TRBV6-6 and J usage is TRBJ2-1, with TRBD1 matching 9 bases. CDR1 MNHNY and CDR2 SVGAGI come from the germline V gene (reference sequence). The CDR3 has 15 residues. The V and J ends lost 0 bases and 6 bases, in that order; junction bases with no gene match: 3.

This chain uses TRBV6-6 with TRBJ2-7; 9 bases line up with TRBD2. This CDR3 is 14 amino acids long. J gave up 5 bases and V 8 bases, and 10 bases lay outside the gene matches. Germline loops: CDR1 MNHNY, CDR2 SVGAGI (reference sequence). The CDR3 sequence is CASFLSGSVNEQYF. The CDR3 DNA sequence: TGTGCCAGCTTCCTTAGCGGGAGCGTGAACGAGCAGTACTTC.

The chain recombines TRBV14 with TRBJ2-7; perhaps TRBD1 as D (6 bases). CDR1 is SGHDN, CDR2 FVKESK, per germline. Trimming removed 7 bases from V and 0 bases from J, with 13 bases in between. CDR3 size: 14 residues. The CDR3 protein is CASIEDSYSYEQYF. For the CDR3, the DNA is TGTGCCAGCATTGAGGACAGTTACTCCTACGAGCAGTACTTC.

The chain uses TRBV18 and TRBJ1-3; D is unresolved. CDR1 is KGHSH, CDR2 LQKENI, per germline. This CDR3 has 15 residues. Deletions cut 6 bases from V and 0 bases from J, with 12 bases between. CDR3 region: CASSLDIASGNTIYF. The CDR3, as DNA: TGTGCCAGCTCTCTCGACATCGCCTCTGGAAACACCATATATTTT.

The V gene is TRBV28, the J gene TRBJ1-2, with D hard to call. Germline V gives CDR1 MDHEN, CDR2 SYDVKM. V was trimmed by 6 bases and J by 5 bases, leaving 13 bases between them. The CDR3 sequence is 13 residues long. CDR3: CASRLINQYGYTF. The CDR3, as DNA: TGTGCCAGCAGACTCATAAACCAGTATGGCTACACCTTC.

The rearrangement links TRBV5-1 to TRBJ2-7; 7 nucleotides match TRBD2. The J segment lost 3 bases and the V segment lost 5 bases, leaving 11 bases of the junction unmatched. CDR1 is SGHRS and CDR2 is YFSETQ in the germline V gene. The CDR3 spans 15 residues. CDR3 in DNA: TGCGCCAGCAGGATTGGGAGGGAGCGCGGCTACGAGCAGTACTTC. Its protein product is CASRIGRERGYEQYF.

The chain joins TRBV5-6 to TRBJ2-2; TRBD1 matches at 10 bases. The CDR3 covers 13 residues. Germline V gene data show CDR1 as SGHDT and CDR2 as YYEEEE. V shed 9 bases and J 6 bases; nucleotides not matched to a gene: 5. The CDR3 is CATGQGDAGELFF. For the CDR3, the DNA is TGTGCCACCGGACAGGGGGACGCCGGGGAGCTGTTTTTT.

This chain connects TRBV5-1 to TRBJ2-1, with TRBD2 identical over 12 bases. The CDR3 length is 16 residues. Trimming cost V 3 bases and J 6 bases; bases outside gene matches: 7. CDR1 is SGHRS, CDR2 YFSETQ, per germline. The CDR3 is CASSSKVLAGGNEQFF. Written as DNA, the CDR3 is TGCGCCAGCAGCTCTAAGGTACTAGCGGGAGGCAATGAGCAGTTCTTC.

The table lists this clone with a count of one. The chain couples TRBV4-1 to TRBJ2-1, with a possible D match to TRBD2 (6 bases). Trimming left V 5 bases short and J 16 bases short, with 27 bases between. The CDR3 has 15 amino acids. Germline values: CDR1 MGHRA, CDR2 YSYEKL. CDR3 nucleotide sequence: TGCGCCAGCAGCGGACAACAAATGGACTATCCCAGGCCCTTCTTC. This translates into CASSGQQMDYPRPFF.

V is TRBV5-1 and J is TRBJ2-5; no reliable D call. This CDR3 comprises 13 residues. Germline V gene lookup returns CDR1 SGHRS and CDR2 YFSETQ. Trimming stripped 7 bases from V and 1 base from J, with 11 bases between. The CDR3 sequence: CASCNAPQETQYF. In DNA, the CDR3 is TGCGCCAGCTGTAATGCTCCCCAAGAGACCCAGTACTTC.